Presented here are 18 T cell receptor beta chains from one specimen sequenced in a study of T cells expressing NK-cell markers. From its re-call of the 5' RACE reads, TCRdb lists each CDR3 protein once, without DNA. This sample lists some 300,000 distinct CDR3 sequences; its ten largest clones have 0.39%. The sample taken for sequencing was blood T cells: a sorted CD56 or NKG2C T cell subset, CD4+ or CD8+ T cells, or bulk PBMC T cells (not recorded which). Receptors were obtained from a young man in good health.

J is TRBJ2-1 and V is TRBV3-1; lacking DNA, the TRBD2 call made by TCRdb goes unchecked. The CDR3 sequence is 13 residues long. Germline values: CDR1 LGHDT, CDR2 YNNKEL (reference sequence). This chain's CDR3 is CASGQREDNEQFF.

The CDR3 sequence is CASSYGGSTDTQYF. This chain connects TRBV6-5 to TRBJ2-3; TCRdb picks TRBD1, but there is no DNA to check that call. Germline loops: CDR1 MNHEY, CDR2 SVGAGI. The CDR3 extends over 14 amino acids.

The V call is TRBV5-4, the J call TRBJ2-5; the D call of TRBD2 rests on TCRdb alone, since no DNA is present to check it. This CDR3 is built from 14 residues. Germline loops: CDR1 SGHNT, CDR2 YYREEE (reference sequence). Here the CDR3 reads CASSDRTGRETQYF.

This rearrangement joins TRBV20-1 to TRBJ2-1; TCRdb indicates TRBD1, and absent DNA this call remains unverified. This CDR3 contains 15 residues. Per germline, CDR1 DFQATT and CDR2 SNEGSKA (reference sequence). The CDR3 loop is CSATRNIIRYNEQFF.

The chain joins TRBV7-2 to TRBJ2-5. This CDR3 region has 16 residues. From germline, CDR1 is SGHTA and CDR2 FQGNSA. The CDR3 spells CASSPQRRLPQETQYF.

J is TRBJ2-3 and V is TRBV6-1; TCRdb's D call, TRBD1, is unchecked because there is no DNA. Per germline, CDR1 MNHNS and CDR2 SASEGT. CDR3 length: 17 amino acids. The CDR3 loop reads CASSIGRRPPHADTQYF.

The chain couples TRBV20-1 to TRBJ2-1; TCRdb calls TRBD2, which cannot be checked without DNA. Germline CDR1 reads DFQATT; CDR2 reads SNEGSKA (reference sequence). The length of the CDR3 is 17 residues. Here the CDR3 reads CSASRLAGQTRGNEQFF.

The chain combines TRBV28 with TRBJ2-3; the D gene TCRdb calls, TRBD2, cannot be checked with no DNA. The CDR3 consists of 14 residues. From germline, CDR1 is MDHEN and CDR2 SYDVKM. This CDR3 reads CASSFRGLRDTQYF.

V gene TRBV15 combines with J gene TRBJ2-7; TCRdb's assignment of TRBD2 cannot be checked, as there is no DNA. Germline CDR1 is LNHNV and CDR2 is YYDKDF (reference sequence). The CDR3 spans 12 residues. CDR3 amino acids: CATSYGGYEQYF.

The chain combines TRBV7-6 with TRBJ2-5; the D call of TRBD2 rests on TCRdb alone, since no DNA is present to check it. This CDR3 has 13 residues. CDR1 is SGHVS and CDR2 is FNYEAQ in the germline V gene. CDR3 region: CASSFGPPETQYF.

The genes are TRBV5-1 and TRBJ2-7; TCRdb returns TRBD1, unconfirmable since there is no DNA. This CDR3 is built from 14 residues. CDR1 and CDR2 from the germline V gene are SGHRS and YFSETQ. The CDR3 spells CASSRLTGDDEQYF.

This chain uses TRBV29-1 with TRBJ1-3. The V gene's germline CDR1 is SQVTM and CDR2 ANQGSEA. The CDR3 loop spans 12 amino acids. The CDR3 is CSVEKIRNTIYF.

V and J are TRBV11-1 and TRBJ2-1; checking the TCRdb D call of TRBD2 is not possible without DNA. Germline assignment: CDR1 SGHAT and CDR2 FQDESV (reference sequence). The CDR3 is 15 amino acids. Here the CDR3 reads CASSSGAAAGGVSFF.

The J gene is TRBJ1-1, the V gene TRBV5-1. Germline loops: CDR1 SGHRS, CDR2 YFSETQ. The CDR3 extends over 14 amino acids. The CDR3 sequence: CASSLADENTEAFF.

The chain has TRBV7-2 and TRBJ2-2; TCRdb outputs TRBD1, but without DNA this stays unchecked. The CDR3 totals 12 residues. Germline V lookup: CDR1 SGHTA, CDR2 FQGNSA. CDR3 protein: CASGRGGGELFF.

The chain carries TRBV20-1 and TRBJ2-1. CDR3 length equals 16 residues. Germline CDR1 DFQATT, CDR2 SNEGSKA (reference sequence). This CDR3 reads CSARDSRTSNYNEQFF.

This chain connects TRBV15 to TRBJ2-5; absent DNA, TCRdb's TRBD1 call cannot be checked. CDR3 length: 16 residues. Looked up from germline, CDR1 is LNHNV and CDR2 is YYDKDF (reference sequence). CDR3 protein: CATSRDADSGAETQYF.

CDR3: CASSPKTGLNEQFF. The chain couples TRBV9 to TRBJ2-1; TCRdb calls TRBD1, which cannot be checked without DNA. Germline CDR1 is SGDLS and CDR2 is YYNGEE. The CDR3 has 14 residues. The variable domain in full, with the rest retrieved from reference TRBV9 and TRBJ2-1, is DSGVTQTPKHLITATGQRVTLRCSPRSGDLSVYWYQQSLDQGLQFLIQYYNGEERAKGNILERFSAQQFPDLHSELNLSSLELGDSALYFCASSPKTGLNEQFFGPGTRLTVL.